Below are 28 T cell receptor beta chains sequenced from a single sample in a study of blood T cell repertoires in COVID-19. Assay: immunoSEQ multiplex PCR; the TCRdb copy retains only in-frame clones and omits some. The sample lists 250,000 to 350,000 clones; 89% were seen once. Sequences were obtained from peripheral blood. The receptors were sampled from a woman between 40 and 50 years old who had recovered from COVID-19.

The rearrangement uses TRBV28 and TRBJ1-1; maybe TRBD1 (5 bases). Trimming cost V 8 bases and J 7 bases, with 20 bases left between them. Germline V gene data show CDR1 as MDHEN and CDR2 as SYDVKM. This CDR3 region has 14 residues. The CDR3 DNA is TGTGCCAGCGAGCAAACAGGAGTTAAAATTGAAGCTTTCTTT. Translated, it gives CASEQTGVKIEAFF.

This chain joins TRBV6-5 and TRBJ1-2; 7 bases match TRBD1. CDR3 size: 15 residues. V shed 0 bases, J shed 4 bases, and the junction held 5 bases outside the gene matches. Germline V lookup: CDR1 MNHEY, CDR2 SVGAGI. CDR3 loop: CASSYSTAGGYGYTF. The CDR3 DNA reads TGTGCCAGCAGTTACTCGACGGCAGGGGGCTATGGCTACACCTTC.

Details on this clone: A read error may explain this, as a much larger clone is one base away. The same CDR3 arises from other DNA sequences in this sample as well. The chain recombines TRBV24-1 with TRBJ2-7, with D perhaps matching TRBD1 (5 bases). Germline V gene sequence: CDR1 KGHDR, CDR2 SFDVKD. This CDR3 spans 12 amino acids. CDR3 sequence (DNA): TGTGCCACCAGCGGACATACCTACGAACAGTACTTC. As protein: CATSGHTYEQYF.

This clone was seen more than once but under ten times. The chain recombines TRBV24-1 with TRBJ1-5; a weak D match, TRBD1 (5 bases). The V gene's germline CDR1 is KGHDR and CDR2 SFDVKD. Trimming shortened V by 0 bases and J by 12 bases, and 11 bases separated the two germline ends. The CDR3 length is 13 residues. The CDR3 loop is CATSDLQTAVQHF. CDR3 in DNA: TGTGCCACCAGTGATTTGCAGACAGCCGTCCAGCATTTT.

Comment on this clone: This sample also contains other DNA sequences that code for the same CDR3. This chain connects TRBV3-1 (or the pseudogene TRBV3-2) to TRBJ2-5; TRBD2 aligns across 11 bases. Germline trimming cut 0 bases from V and 1 base from J; bases unmatched to any gene: 1. Per germline, CDR1 LGHDT and CDR2 YNNKEL (reference sequence). CDR3 length equals 16 residues. The CDR3 DNA follows: TGTGCCAGCAGCCAAGACCTAGCGGGAGGCCAAGAGACCCAGTACTTC. This sequence encodes CASSQDLAGGQETQYF.

The chain is built from TRBV6-5 and TRBJ2-1, with 7 positions matching TRBD1. The V gene end was trimmed by 8 bases and the J gene end by 4 bases; junction bases not matched to a gene: 8. This CDR3 comprises 14 residues. Germline values: CDR1 MNHEY, CDR2 SVGAGI. The CDR3 region is CASQPGTEYNEQFF. CDR3 coding DNA: TGTGCCAGCCAACCCGGGACAGAATACAATGAGCAGTTCTTC.

This chain joins TRBV24-1 and TRBJ2-3, with a tentative D call TRBD2 (6 bases). This CDR3 contains 18 residues. CDR1 and CDR2 from the germline V gene are KGHDR and SFDVKD. With 0 bases removed from V and 2 bases from J, the gap between germline ends came to 17 bases. The CDR3 nucleotides are TGTGCCACCAGTGATTTGCAATCTGCGGGGCAAAACACAGATACGCAGTATTTT. Its translation: CATSDLQSAGQNTDTQYF.

J is TRBJ2-2 and V is TRBV28, with a possible D match to TRBD2 (6 bases). CDR3 length: 14 residues. Germline V gene lookup returns CDR1 MDHEN and CDR2 SYDVKM. Between the trimmed V and J ends, which lost 2 bases and 7 bases, there was a span of 11 bases. This CDR3 is CASSLVGRNGELFF. The CDR3 bases are TGTGCCAGCAGTTTAGTAGGGAGGAACGGGGAGCTGTTTTTT.

The gene calls are TRBV3-1 (or the pseudogene TRBV3-2) and TRBJ2-3; TRBD2 is a possible D gene (6 bases). Trimming removed 4 bases at V and 2 bases at J, with 16 bases between. This CDR3 is built from 16 residues. Germline values: CDR1 LGHDT, CDR2 YNNKEL (reference sequence). The CDR3 region is CASSPQDYLNTDTQYF. CDR3 coding DNA: TGTGCCAGCAGCCCCCAGGACTATTTAAACACAGATACGCAGTATTTT.

The V gene is TRBV9, the J gene TRBJ2-2; 7 bases agree with TRBD2. The CDR3 consists of 15 residues. With V trimmed by 4 bases and J by 0 bases, 3 bases remained unmatched. The germline CDR1 and CDR2 sequences are SGDLS and YYNGEE. The CDR3 spells CASSSAGANTGELFF. CDR3 bases: TGTGCCAGCAGCAGCGCGGGAGCGAACACCGGGGAGCTGTTTTTT. The whole variable domain, remainder taken from reference TRBV9 and TRBJ2-2, is DSGVTQTPKHLITATGQRVTLRCSPRSGDLSVYWYQQSLDQGLQFLIQYYNGEERAKGNILERFSAQQFPDLHSELNLSSLELGDSALYFCASSSAGANTGELFFGEGSRLTVL.

The chain has TRBV3-1 (or the pseudogene TRBV3-2) and TRBJ2-3, with D tentatively TRBD2 (6 bases). The CDR3 extends over 14 amino acids. The V end was cut by 0 bases, the J end by 4 bases, with 8 bases between. Germline CDR1 reads LGHDT; CDR2 reads YNNKEL (reference sequence). CDR3 sequence: CASSQDASADTQYF. Here the CDR3 DNA reads TGTGCCAGCAGCCAAGACGCTAGCGCAGATACGCAGTATTTT.

The chain links TRBV5-6 to TRBJ2-1; possible D gene TRBD2, 6 bases. Trimming cost V 4 bases and J 4 bases, with 27 bases left between them. Germline CDR1 is SGHDT and CDR2 is YYEEEE. The CDR3 totals 19 residues. CDR3 loop: CASSPEIATGSAGYNEQFF. CDR3 sequence (DNA): TGTGCCAGCAGCCCGGAGATAGCTACCGGGAGCGCGGGTTACAATGAGCAGTTCTTC.

This clone was recorded only once. The CDR3 loop is CASSQVGTGVSGANVLTF. The CDR3 DNA sequence: TGCGCCAGCAGCCAGGTCGGGACAGGGGTCTCTGGGGCCAACGTCCTGACTTTC. The chain employs TRBV4-1 and TRBJ2-6; 10 positions match TRBD1. V shed 3 bases and J 0 bases; nucleotides not matched to a gene: 5. The CDR3 sequence is 18 residues long. Germline assignment: CDR1 MGHRA and CDR2 YSYEKL.

V gene TRBV19 combines with J gene TRBJ2-7, with a tentative D call TRBD1 (6 bases). Germline V gene sequence: CDR1 LNHDA, CDR2 SQIVND (reference sequence). The CDR3 runs to 13 residues. Trimming removed 1 base from V and 5 bases from J, with 9 bases in between. The CDR3 nucleotides read TGTGCCAGTAGTATAGCCAGGGGCGACGAGCAGTACTTC. This translates into CASSIARGDEQYF. Together with reference TRBV19 and TRBJ2-7, the CDR3 gives the full variable domain: DGGITQSPKYLFRKEGQNVTLSCEQNLNHDAMYWYRQDPGQGLRLIYYSQIVNDFQKGDIAEGYSVSREKKESFPLTVTSAQKNPTAFYLCASSIARGDEQYFGPGTRLTVT.

V gene TRBV2 combines with J gene TRBJ2-7; 9 nucleotides line up with TRBD2. Germline CDR1 reads SNHLY; CDR2 reads FYNNEI. V was clipped by 2 bases and J by 2 bases; unmatched bases: 4. This CDR3 has 15 residues. CDR3 residues: CASSESGGRAYEQYF. Written as DNA, the CDR3 is TGTGCCAGCAGTGAATCGGGCGGGAGGGCCTACGAGCAGTACTTC.

This CDR3 is CASSWRVGEKLFF. CDR3 nucleotide sequence: TGTGCCAGCAGCTGGCGGGTGGGAGAAAAACTGTTTTTT. V usage is TRBV5-6 and J usage is TRBJ1-4; D unclear. Trimming removed 3 bases from V and 8 bases from J, with 11 bases in between. Germline CDR1 is SGHDT and CDR2 is YYEEEE. The CDR3 loop spans 13 amino acids.

This sequence joins TRBV7-9 and TRBJ2-7; TRBD1 is a possible D gene (5 bases). Germline-derived CDR1 and CDR2 are SEHNR and FQNEAQ (reference sequence). Between the trimmed V and J ends, which lost 2 bases and 1 base, there was a span of 12 bases. The CDR3 has 15 residues. CDR3 sequence (DNA): TGTGCCAGCAGCTTACCCGGACACCCTTCCTACGAGCAGTACTTC. Translation: CASSLPGHPSYEQYF.

The CDR3 is CASSLDPPEGSRETQYF. As DNA, the CDR3 is TGCGCCAGCAGCTTGGACCCCCCGGAGGGGTCGCGGGAGACCCAGTACTTC. The chain links TRBV5-1 to TRBJ2-5; D is possibly TRBD2 (6 bases). V lost 0 bases and J lost 5, with 20 bases in between. Germline V gives CDR1 SGHRS, CDR2 YFSETQ. The CDR3 is 17 amino acids.

The chain couples TRBV28 to TRBJ2-7, with 8 bases aligning to TRBD1. Germline lookup yields CDR1 MDHEN and CDR2 SYDVKM. Trimming took 6 bases from V and 2 from J; bases not matched to a gene: 12. The CDR3 runs 16 residues. CDR3 sequence reads: CASSPPGQGRPYEQYF. The CDR3, as DNA: TGTGCCAGCAGCCCGCCTGGACAGGGTCGTCCCTACGAGCAGTACTTC.

V and J are TRBV5-1 and TRBJ2-1; D is possibly TRBD1 (5 bases). V gave up 5 bases and J gave up 9 bases, with 24 bases separating them. This CDR3 comprises 16 residues. In germline, CDR1 is SGHRS, CDR2 YFSETQ. The DNA for the CDR3 is TGCGCCAGCAGGCCCCGAGGTACCGAGAGCACAGGTGAGCAGTTCTTC. Its protein is CASRPRGTESTGEQFF.

The rearrangement joins TRBV2 to TRBJ2-1, with TRBD2 as a possible D gene (6 bases). The germline CDR1 and CDR2 sequences are SNHLY and FYNNEI. Trimming pared 10 bases from V and 5 bases from J, leaving 15 bases between. CDR3 size: 13 residues. The CDR3 nucleotides are TGTGCCACTACTGGGACTGCAGACAATGAGCAGTTCTTC. Protein product: CATTGTADNEQFF.

The chain uses TRBV6-1 and TRBJ1-2; possible D gene TRBD1, 5 bases. Germline assignment: CDR1 MNHNS and CDR2 SASEGT. V shed 2 bases and J shed 5 bases, with 12 bases lying between them. This CDR3 is 14 amino acids long. The CDR3 spells CASSETRVGYGYTF. In DNA, the CDR3 is TGTGCCAGCAGTGAAACCAGGGTAGGATATGGCTACACCTTC.

V gene TRBV19 combines with J gene TRBJ2-7, with 14 bases that match TRBD2. The ends lost 4 bases at V and 6 bases at J; junction bases unmatched: 5. From germline, CDR1 is LNHDA and CDR2 SQIVND (reference sequence). The CDR3 is 15 amino acids. The CDR3 sequence: CASSTGLAGGSEQYF. CDR3 bases: TGTGCCAGTAGTACCGGACTAGCGGGAGGTAGCGAGCAGTACTTC. The variable domain in full, with the rest retrieved from reference TRBV19 and TRBJ2-7, is DGGITQSPKYLFRKEGQNVTLSCEQNLNHDAMYWYRQDPGQGLRLIYYSQIVNDFQKGDIAEGYSVSREKKESFPLTVTSAQKNPTAFYLCASSTGLAGGSEQYFGPGTRLTVT.

The chain recombines TRBV7-9 with TRBJ2-7; 7 bases align to TRBD2. This CDR3 is built from 13 residues. V lost 5 bases, J lost 2 bases, and 3 bases stayed unmatched. Germline values: CDR1 SEHNR, CDR2 FQNEAQ (reference sequence). The DNA for the CDR3 is TGTGCCAGCAGCCCGACTAGCCCCTACGAGCAGTACTTC. It codes for CASSPTSPYEQYF. The full variable domain, completed using reference TRBV7-9 and TRBJ2-7, is DTGVSQNPRHKITKRGQNVTFRCDPISEHNRLYWYRQTLGQGPEFLTYFQNEAQLEKSRLLSDRFSAERPKGSFSTLEIQRTEQGDSAMYLCASSPTSPYEQYFGPGTRLTVT.

This chain uses TRBV6-6 with TRBJ1-3, with D unclear. V was shortened by 8 bases and J by 0 bases, with 11 bases between the two germline ends. The CDR3 consists of 14 residues. Germline V CDR1 and CDR2: MNHNY, SVGAGI (reference sequence). CDR3 sequence reads: CASFSSFSGNTIYF. The CDR3 bases are TGTGCCAGCTTTAGTTCATTCTCTGGAAACACCATATATTTT.

The genes are TRBV19 and TRBJ1-1; a possible D gene is TRBD1 (6 bases). Per the germline V gene, CDR1 is LNHDA and CDR2 is SQIVND (reference sequence). V was shortened by 5 bases and J by 0 bases, with 25 bases between the two germline ends. The CDR3 is made up of 19 amino acids. The CDR3, as DNA: TGTGCCAGTAGTTTGGAGAGCCCAAAGTGGACAGCCATGAACACTGAAGCTTTCTTT. Translation gives CASSLESPKWTAMNTEAFF.

The chain is built from TRBV3-1 (or the pseudogene TRBV3-2) and TRBJ2-5; no firm D call. Trimming stripped 1 base from V and 4 bases from J, with 13 bases between. Per the germline V gene, CDR1 is LGHDT and CDR2 is YNNKEL (reference sequence). CDR3 length: 15 amino acids. CDR3 nucleotide sequence: TGTGCCAGCAGCCAAGCCGCCCTTGGCCCAGAGACCCAGTACTTC. Its translation: CASSQAALGPETQYF.

The genes are TRBV4-1 and TRBJ1-1, with TRBD1 matching over 8 bases. CDR1 and CDR2 (germline): MGHRA, YSYEKL. The CDR3 extends over 14 amino acids. The trim removed 2 bases at V and 5 bases at J, leaving 4 bases unmatched. DNA for the CDR3: TGCGCCAGCAGCCAACTGACAGGGGCAACTGAAGCTTTCTTT. It encodes CASSQLTGATEAFF.